This TCR beta chain was captured in a study of immune evolution from preneoplasia to lung adenocarcinoma. Between 2014 and 2017, patients underwent resection in Japan or China. V was cut by 3 bases and J by 2 bases, with 12 bases left in between. Germline CDR1 and CDR2: GTSNPN and SVGIG (reference sequence). The CDR3 consists of 14 residues. This clone was counted only a few times. Measured with immunoSEQ multiplex PCR; TCRdb has only the in-frame clones, and not every one. The sample contains 3,700 or so clones, over 75% of which appear only once. Sequenced input: FFPE adjacent normal lung tissue. The clonotype comes from a person aged 55-79 years with lung adenocarcinoma. The rearrangement joins TRBV30 to TRBJ2-3; D is uncertain. CDR3 sequence (DNA): TGTGCCTGGAGAAAAGGTCGGTCCACAGATACGCAGTATTTT. Protein: CAWRKGRSTDTQYF.